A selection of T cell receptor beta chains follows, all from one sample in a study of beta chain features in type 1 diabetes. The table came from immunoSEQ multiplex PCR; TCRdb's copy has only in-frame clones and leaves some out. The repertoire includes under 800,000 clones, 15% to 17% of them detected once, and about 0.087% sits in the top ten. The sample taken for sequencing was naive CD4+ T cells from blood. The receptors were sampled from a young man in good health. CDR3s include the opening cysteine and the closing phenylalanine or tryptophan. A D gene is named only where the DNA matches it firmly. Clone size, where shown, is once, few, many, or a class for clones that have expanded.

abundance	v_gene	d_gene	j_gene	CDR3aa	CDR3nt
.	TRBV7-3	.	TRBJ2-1	CASSTMLGLSNNEQFF	TGTGCCAGCAGCACAATGCTGGGCCTCTCTAACAATGAGCAGTTCTTC
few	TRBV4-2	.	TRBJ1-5	CASSHGDLWDIPGQPQHF	TGTGCCAGCAGCCATGGAGACCTCTGGGACATACCCGGTCAGCCCCAGCATTTT
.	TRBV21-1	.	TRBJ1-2	CASPYVGGAYYAYGYTF	TGTGCCAGTCCCTATGTGGGGGGCGCTTATTATGCGTATGGCTACACCTTC
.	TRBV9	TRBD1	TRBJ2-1	CASSDRDRGHEQFF	TGTGCCAGCAGCGACCGGGACAGGGGCCATGAGCAGTTCTTC
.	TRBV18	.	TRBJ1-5	CASSPEGDQPQHF	TGTGCCAGCTCACCAGAGGGGGATCAGCCCCAGCATTTT
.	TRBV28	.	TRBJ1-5	CASSWTGNQPQHF	TGTGCCAGCAGTTGGACAGGCAATCAGCCCCAGCATTTT
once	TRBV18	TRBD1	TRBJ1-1	CASSPDRGMNTEAFF	TGTGCCAGCTCGCCGGACAGGGGGATGAACACTGAAGCTTTCTTT
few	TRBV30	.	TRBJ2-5	CAWSRQQETQYF	TGTGCCTGGAGTCGACAGCAAGAGACCCAGTACTTC
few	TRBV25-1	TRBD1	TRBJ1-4	CASSDAGTGDEKLFF	TGTGCCAGCAGTGACGCCGGGACAGGGGATGAAAAACTGTTTTTT
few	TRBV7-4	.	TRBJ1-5	CASSHPNKQGGGNQPQHF	TGTGCCAGCAGCCACCCAAACAAACAGGGCGGGGGCAATCAGCCCCAGCATTTT
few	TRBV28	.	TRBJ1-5	CASSLWKVGNQPQHF	TGTGCCAGCAGTTTATGGAAGGTGGGCAATCAGCCCCAGCATTTT
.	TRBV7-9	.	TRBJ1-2	CASSETGTVRGYTF	TGTGCCAGCAGCGAAACCGGGACCGTCCGTGGCTACACCTTC
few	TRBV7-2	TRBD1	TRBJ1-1	CASSSSGTGVVFF	TGTGCCAGCAGCTCATCCGGGACAGGGGTCGTTTTCTTT
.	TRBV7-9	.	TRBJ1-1	CASCKGGSEAFF	TGTGCCAGCTGTAAGGGTGGGTCTGAAGCTTTCTTT
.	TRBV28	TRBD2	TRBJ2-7	CASSFPGLGDYEQYF	TGTGCCAGCAGTTTCCCGGGACTAGGGGACTACGAGCAGTACTTC
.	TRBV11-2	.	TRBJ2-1	CASSPLKRSEQFF	TGTGCCAGCAGCCCACTCAAGAGGAGTGAGCAGTTCTTC
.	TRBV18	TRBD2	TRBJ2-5	CASSQFRPAGGEETQYF	TGTGCCAGCTCACAATTCCGGCCAGCGGGAGGAGAGGAGACCCAGTACTTC
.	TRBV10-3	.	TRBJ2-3	CAISEFAGSTDTQYF	TGTGCCATCAGTGAGTTTGCAGGTAGCACAGATACGCAGTATTTT
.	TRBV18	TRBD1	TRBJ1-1	CASSPWTGAEAFF	TGTGCCAGCTCACCTTGGACAGGGGCTGAAGCTTTCTTT
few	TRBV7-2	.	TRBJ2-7	CASTRQLGGPYEQYF	TGTGCCAGCACCCGGCAACTGGGCGGACCCTACGAGCAGTACTTC
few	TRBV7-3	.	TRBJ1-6	CASSAARLNSPLHF	TGTGCCAGCAGCGCCGCCAGGCTTAATTCACCCCTCCACTTT
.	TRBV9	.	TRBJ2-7	CASSVSAGNGFEQYF	TGTGCCAGCAGCGTATCAGCCGGGAACGGGTTCGAGCAGTACTTC
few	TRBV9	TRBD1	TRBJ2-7	CASSVGGQETYEQYF	TGTGCCAGCAGCGTAGGGGGACAGGAGACCTACGAGCAGTACTTC
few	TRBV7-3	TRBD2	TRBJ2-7	CASSLAGVSDEQYF	TGTGCCAGCAGCTTAGCGGGGGTAAGCGACGAGCAGTACTTC
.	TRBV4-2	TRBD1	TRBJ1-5	CASSQEGTGSWPQHF	TGTGCCAGCAGCCAAGAGGGGACAGGTTCGTGGCCCCAGCATTTT
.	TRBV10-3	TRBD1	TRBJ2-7	CANAGTGGKNEQYF	TGTGCCAACGCCGGGACAGGGGGCAAGAACGAGCAGTACTTC
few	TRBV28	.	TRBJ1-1	CATLYGMMTEAFF	TGTGCCACCCTCTACGGGATGATGACTGAAGCTTTCTTT
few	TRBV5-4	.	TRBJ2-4	CASSNGIAKNIQYF	TGTGCCAGCAGCAACGGCATAGCCAAAAACATTCAGTACTTC
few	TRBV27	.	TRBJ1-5	CASSRQFPQPQHF	TGTGCCAGCAGTAGACAGTTCCCCCAGCCCCAGCATTTT
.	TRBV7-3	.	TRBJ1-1	CASSLTGTQGNTEAFF	TGTGCCAGCAGCTTAACGGGGACCCAGGGGAACACTGAAGCTTTCTTT
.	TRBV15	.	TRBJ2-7	CATSRAGQGSDEQYF	TGTGCCACCAGCAGAGCGGGGCAGGGCTCGGACGAGCAGTACTTC
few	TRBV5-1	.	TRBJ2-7	CASSFGVNEQYF	TGCGCCAGCAGCTTTGGAGTGAACGAGCAGTACTTC
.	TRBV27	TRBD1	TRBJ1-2	CASSSTGTDGYTF	TGTGCCAGCAGTTCGACAGGGACCGATGGCTACACCTTC
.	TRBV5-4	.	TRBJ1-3	CASSLELGISGNTIYF	TGTGCCAGCAGCTTGGAGCTAGGGATCTCTGGAAACACCATATATTTT
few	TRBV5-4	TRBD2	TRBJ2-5	CASVAGDGETQYF	TGTGCCAGCGTAGCGGGAGATGGAGAGACCCAGTACTTC
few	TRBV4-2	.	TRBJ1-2	CASSQVSQSNYGYTF	TGTGCCAGCAGCCAAGTCAGTCAGAGTAACTATGGCTACACCTTC
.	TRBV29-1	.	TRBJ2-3	CSVEDRLETDTQYF	TGCAGCGTTGAAGATCGGCTAGAAACAGATACGCAGTATTTT
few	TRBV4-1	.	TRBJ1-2	CASSHPSRGTNYGYTF	TGCGCCAGCAGCCATCCCTCGCGGGGAACTAACTATGGCTACACCTTC
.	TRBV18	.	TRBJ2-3	CASSPPRDTLGGAYF	TGTGCCAGCTCACCCCCCCGGGACACGCTCGGGGGTGCGTATTTT
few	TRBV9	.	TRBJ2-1	CASSVGLAEYNEQFF	TGTGCCAGCAGCGTAGGATTGGCAGAATACAATGAGCAGTTCTTC
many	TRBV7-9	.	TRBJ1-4	CAGERNEKLFF	TGTGCCGGAGAACGTAATGAAAAACTGTTTTTT
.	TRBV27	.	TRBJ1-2	CASRRAGNYGYTF	TGTGCCAGCAGGCGGGCAGGGAACTATGGCTACACCTTC
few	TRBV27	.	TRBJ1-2	CASSLKGMGHNYGYTF	TGTGCCAGCAGTTTGAAAGGGATGGGCCATAACTATGGCTACACCTTC
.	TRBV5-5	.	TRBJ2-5	CASRQPGTIRETQYF	TGTGCCAGCAGGCAACCCGGGACAATTAGGGAGACCCAGTACTTC
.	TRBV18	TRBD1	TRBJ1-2	CASSLRRDRDTNYGYTF	TGTGCCAGCTCACTCAGACGGGACAGGGATACTAACTATGGCTACACCTTC
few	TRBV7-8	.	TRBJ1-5	CASSLGQTPNQPQHF	TGTGCCAGCAGCTTAGGACAGACCCCAAATCAGCCCCAGCATTTT
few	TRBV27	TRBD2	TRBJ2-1	CASKPLRAGGDYEQFF	TGTGCCAGCAAACCCCTTCGGGCGGGAGGTGACTATGAGCAGTTCTTC
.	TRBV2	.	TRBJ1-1	CASSEGGSGNTEAFF	TGTGCCAGCTCGGAGGGGGGTTCCGGGAACACTGAAGCTTTCTTT
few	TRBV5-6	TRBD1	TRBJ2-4	CASTIVGQGAPIQYF	TGTGCCAGCACCATTGTGGGACAGGGGGCGCCCATTCAGTACTTC
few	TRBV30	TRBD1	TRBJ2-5	CAWSFKLGTGVETQYF	TGTGCCTGGAGTTTCAAACTAGGGACAGGGGTAGAGACCCAGTACTTC
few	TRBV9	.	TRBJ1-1	CASSVEVGARNTEAFF	TGTGCCAGCAGCGTAGAGGTGGGGGCTAGGAACACTGAAGCTTTCTTT
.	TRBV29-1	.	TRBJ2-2	CSVARGVLGELFF	TGCAGCGTTGCTAGGGGTGTTCTCGGGGAGCTGTTTTTT
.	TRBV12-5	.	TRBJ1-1	CASGSPSTEAFF	TGTGCTAGTGGTTCTCCGAGCACTGAAGCTTTCTTT
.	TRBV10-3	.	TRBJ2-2	CAIRPGIGNTGELFF	TGTGCCATCAGGCCCGGGATCGGGAACACCGGGGAGCTGTTTTTT
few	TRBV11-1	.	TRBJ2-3	CASSPVLGTQYF	TGTGCCAGCAGCCCCGTTCTTGGGACGCAGTATTTT
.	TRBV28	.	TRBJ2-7	CASMGDPAYEQYF	TGTGCCAGCATGGGAGATCCTGCCTACGAGCAGTACTTC
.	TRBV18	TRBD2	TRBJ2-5	CASSPSLAGEAETQYF	TGTGCCAGCTCACCAAGTCTAGCGGGAGAGGCGGAGACCCAGTACTTC
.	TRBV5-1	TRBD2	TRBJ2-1	CASSAPGLRTYNEQFF	TGCGCCAGCAGCGCGCCGGGACTAAGGACCTACAATGAGCAGTTCTTC